The next 8 T cell receptor beta chains were all read from a single sample in a study of T cell responses to AZD1222 COVID-19 vaccine. The repertoire was sequenced with immunoSEQ multiplex PCR; TCRdb's copy has only in-frame clones and lacks some. The sample carries more than 75,000 clones, about 92% recorded once. The sample in question was peripheral blood, obtained on day 0 of AZD1222 vaccination. The source of these receptors is an adult in good health.

This sequence joins TRBV7-7 and TRBJ2-1; maybe TRBD2 (5 bases). This CDR3 is 16 amino acids long. Germline CDR1 SSHAT, CDR2 FNYEAQ (reference sequence). V lost 1 base to trimming and J lost 0 bases, with 10 bases between them. CDR3 region: CASSLVVTSSYNEQFF. The CDR3 DNA reads as TGTGCCAGCAGCTTAGTGGTCACTAGCTCCTACAATGAGCAGTTCTTC.

V usage is TRBV5-4 and J usage is TRBJ1-1; 7 nucleotides align to TRBD1. The CDR3 has 14 residues. The V gene's germline CDR1 is SGHNT and CDR2 YYREEE (reference sequence). With 4 bases clipped from V and 1 base from J, the junction kept 4 bases outside the gene matches. The CDR3 sequence: CASSGRDRNTEAFF. In nucleotides, the CDR3 is TGTGCCAGCAGCGGCCGGGACAGGAACACTGAAGCTTTCTTT.

This clone was counted only a few times. The rearrangement links TRBV7-9 to TRBJ2-5; 12 bases are shared with TRBD1. V shed 1 base, J shed 2 bases, and the junction held 2 bases outside the gene matches. Germline lookup yields CDR1 SEHNR and CDR2 FQNEAQ (reference sequence). This CDR3 region has 16 residues. This chain's CDR3 is CASSLGDRGLQETQYF. The CDR3 DNA is TGTGCCAGCAGCTTAGGGGACAGGGGGCTTCAAGAGACCCAGTACTTC.

This sequence joins TRBV2 and TRBJ2-5, with TRBD2 as a possible D gene (6 bases). Trimming took off 6 bases at V and 1 base at J, with 15 bases between the two ends. CDR1 and CDR2 from the germline V gene are SNHLY and FYNNEI. The CDR3 loop spans 15 amino acids. The CDR3 region is CASRLSAGGQETQYF. The CDR3 bases are TGTGCCAGCAGGCTATCAGCCGGGGGCCAAGAGACCCAGTACTTC.

This rearrangement joins TRBV10-2 to TRBJ1-3; D remains ambiguous. Trimming removed 9 bases at V and 0 bases at J, with 24 bases between. The CDR3 consists of 18 residues. Germline CDR1 is WSHSY and CDR2 is SAAADI. The CDR3 spells CARTGGVRAKISGNTIYF. The CDR3 DNA sequence: TGCGCCAGAACTGGTGGGGTGAGGGCGAAGATCTCTGGAAACACCATATATTTT.

The chain links TRBV7-6 to TRBJ2-1; TRBD2 matches 8 bases. The CDR3 spans 15 residues. In germline, CDR1 is SGHVS, CDR2 FNYEAQ. J lost 4 bases, V lost 7 bases, and 9 bases had no gene match. This CDR3 reads CASTKSGSEYNEQFF. CDR3 nucleotide sequence: TGTGCCAGCACCAAGAGCGGGAGCGAATACAATGAGCAGTTCTTC.

The chain links TRBV7-3 to TRBJ2-2; no firm D call. CDR1 and CDR2 (germline): SGHTA, FQGTGA. This CDR3 spans 16 amino acids. Trimming pared 0 bases from V and 0 bases from J, leaving 8 bases between. The chain's CDR3 is CASSLTPGSNTGELFF. DNA for the CDR3: TGTGCCAGCAGCTTAACGCCCGGATCGAACACCGGGGAGCTGTTTTTT.

The chain carries TRBV19 and TRBJ1-5; D remains unclear. The germline gives CDR1 LNHDA, CDR2 SQIVND (reference sequence). V was cut by 3 bases and J by 7 bases, with 13 bases left in between. The length of the CDR3 is 14 residues. The CDR3 region is CASSMEGWSQPQHF. The CDR3 nucleotides are TGTGCCAGTAGTATGGAGGGCTGGAGCCAGCCCCAGCATTTT. The full variable domain, in which reference TRBV19 and TRBJ1-5 provide the parts outside the CDR3, is DGGITQSPKYLFRKEGQNVTLSCEQNLNHDAMYWYRQDPGQGLRLIYYSQIVNDFQKGDIAEGYSVSREKKESFPLTVTSAQKNPTAFYLCASSMEGWSQPQHFGDGTRLSIL.